This T cell receptor beta chain was sequenced in a study of cytomegalovirus exposure and HLA in healthy donors. The V gene's germline CDR1 is SGHRS and CDR2 YFSETQ. Unmatched junction bases numbered 7, after V lost 5 bases and J lost 4 bases. The CDR3 contains 14 residues. Here immunoSEQ multiplex PCR was the method, and the copy in TCRdb shows in-frame clones only, minus some. There are fewer than 150,000 clones in the sample; roughly 88% occur only once, and about 7.9% lies in the top ten. The specimen sequenced was PBMCs. This receptor was obtained from a young woman in good health and CMV-seropositive. The chain recombines TRBV5-1 with TRBJ2-5, with TRBD1 identical over 8 bases. This CDR3 reads CASSRTGPGETQYF. CDR3 DNA: TGCGCCAGCAGTCGGACAGGGCCGGGAGAGACCCAGTACTTC.